One and the same sample provided the 7 T cell receptor beta chains below, sequenced in a study of T cell repertoires in ileal Crohn's disease. Method: immunoSEQ multiplex PCR; TCRdb's copy keeps in-frame clones and lacks some. The top ten clones hold about 13% of a sample with roughly 8,400 clones, more than 70% of them seen once. The sequenced sample was ileal tissue. The origin of the receptors is an adult with Crohn's disease.

Comment on this clone: Different DNA sequences within this sample yield the same CDR3. V gene TRBV7-2 combines with J gene TRBJ2-7; 14 bases map to TRBD2. Germline V gene data show CDR1 as SGHTA and CDR2 as FQGNSA. The V gene end was trimmed by 4 bases and the J gene end by 5 bases; junction bases not matched to a gene: 4. The CDR3 runs 15 residues. The CDR3 here is CASSSGLAGAHEQYF. In DNA form, the CDR3 reads TGTGCCAGCAGCTCGGGACTAGCGGGAGCCCACGAGCAGTACTTC.

The chain combines TRBV19 with TRBJ1-5, with D unresolved. The CDR3 sequence is 12 residues long. CDR1 is LNHDA, CDR2 SQIVND, per germline (reference sequence). Trimming took off 7 bases at V and 6 bases at J, with 10 bases between the two ends. The CDR3: CASTAGFQPQHF. The CDR3 region has the DNA TGTGCCAGTACCGCGGGGTTTCAGCCCCAGCATTTT.

This clone came up a few times. The chain uses TRBV4-3 and TRBJ2-1; the match to TRBD1 covers 8 bases. J gave up 9 bases and V 0 bases, and 10 bases lay outside the gene matches. Germline CDR1 LGHNA, CDR2 YSLEER. CDR3 size: 16 residues. The CDR3 is CASSQDTRQGKGEQFF. In DNA, the CDR3 is TGCGCCAGCAGCCAAGATACTCGACAGGGGAAGGGTGAGCAGTTCTTC.

The V call is TRBV5-4, the J call TRBJ2-5; D is possibly TRBD1 (6 bases). CDR1 is SGHNT and CDR2 is YYREEE in the germline V gene (reference sequence). Trimming cost V 3 bases and J 2 bases, with 14 bases left between them. There are 15 residues in the CDR3. CDR3 bases: TGTGCCAGCAGCTCCCGACAGGCGCTTCAAGAGACCCAGTACTTC. It yields the protein CASSSRQALQETQYF.

This chain joins TRBV11-1 and TRBJ1-1, with D uncertain. CDR3 length equals 14 residues. The V gene's germline CDR1 is SGHAT and CDR2 FQDESV (reference sequence). Trimming removed 3 bases from V and 5 bases from J, with 13 bases in between. This CDR3 is CASSLRRAGTEAFF. The CDR3 coding sequence is TGTGCCAGCAGCTTGAGAAGGGCCGGTACTGAAGCTTTCTTT.

The rearrangement uses TRBV6-4 and TRBJ2-2; D not certain. The V and J ends lost 3 bases and 0 bases respectively, with 8 bases between them. This CDR3 is built from 15 residues. The germline CDR1 and CDR2 sequences are MRHNA and SNTAGT. The CDR3 protein is CASSDRPSNTGELFF. The CDR3 nucleotides read TGTGCCAGCAGTGATCGCCCCTCGAACACCGGGGAGCTGTTTTTT.

The CDR3 reads CASSLMRGLKVEQYF. DNA of the CDR3: TGTGCCAGCAGCTTAATGAGGGGATTGAAAGTCGAGCAGTACTTC. This rearrangement joins TRBV11-2 to TRBJ2-7; TRBD1 or TRBD2 may be the D gene (5 bases each). This CDR3 has 15 residues. Germline V lookup: CDR1 SGHAT, CDR2 FQNNGV. Trimming took 2 bases from V and 6 from J, leaving 17 bases between them.